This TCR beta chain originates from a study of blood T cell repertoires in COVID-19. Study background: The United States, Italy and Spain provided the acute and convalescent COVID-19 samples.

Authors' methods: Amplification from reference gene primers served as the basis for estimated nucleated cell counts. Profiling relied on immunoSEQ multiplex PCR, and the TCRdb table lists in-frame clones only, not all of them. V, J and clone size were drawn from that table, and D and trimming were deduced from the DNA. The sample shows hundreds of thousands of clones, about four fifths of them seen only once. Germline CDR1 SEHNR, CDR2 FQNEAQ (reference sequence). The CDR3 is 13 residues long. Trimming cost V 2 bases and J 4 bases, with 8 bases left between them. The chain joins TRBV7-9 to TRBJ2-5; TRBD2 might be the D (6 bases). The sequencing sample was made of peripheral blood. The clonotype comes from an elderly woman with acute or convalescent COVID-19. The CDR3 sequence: CASSLRGSETQYF. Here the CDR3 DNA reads TGTGCCAGCAGCTTACGGGGGTCAGAGACCCAGTACTTC. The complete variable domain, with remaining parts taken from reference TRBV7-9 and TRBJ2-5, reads DTGVSQNPRHKITKRGQNVTFRCDPISEHNRLYWYRQTLGQGPEFLTYFQNEAQLEKSRLLSDRFSAERPKGSFSTLEIQRTEQGDSAMYLCASSLRGSETQYFGPGTRLLVL.